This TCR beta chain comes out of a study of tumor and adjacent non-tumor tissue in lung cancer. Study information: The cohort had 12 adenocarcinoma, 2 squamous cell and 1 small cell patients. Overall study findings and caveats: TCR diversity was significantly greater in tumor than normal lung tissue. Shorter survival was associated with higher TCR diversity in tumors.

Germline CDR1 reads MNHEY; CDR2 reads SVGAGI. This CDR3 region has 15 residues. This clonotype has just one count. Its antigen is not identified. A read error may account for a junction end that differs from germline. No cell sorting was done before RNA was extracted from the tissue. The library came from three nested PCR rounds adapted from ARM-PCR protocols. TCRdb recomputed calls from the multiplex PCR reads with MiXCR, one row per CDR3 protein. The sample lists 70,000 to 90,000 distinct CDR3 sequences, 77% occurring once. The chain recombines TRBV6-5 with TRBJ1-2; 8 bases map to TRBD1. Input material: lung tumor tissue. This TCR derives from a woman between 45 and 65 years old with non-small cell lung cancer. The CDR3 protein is CASNYPGTGIYDYTF. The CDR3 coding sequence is TGTGCCAGCAATTACCCAGGGACAGGAATCTATGACTACACCTTC.